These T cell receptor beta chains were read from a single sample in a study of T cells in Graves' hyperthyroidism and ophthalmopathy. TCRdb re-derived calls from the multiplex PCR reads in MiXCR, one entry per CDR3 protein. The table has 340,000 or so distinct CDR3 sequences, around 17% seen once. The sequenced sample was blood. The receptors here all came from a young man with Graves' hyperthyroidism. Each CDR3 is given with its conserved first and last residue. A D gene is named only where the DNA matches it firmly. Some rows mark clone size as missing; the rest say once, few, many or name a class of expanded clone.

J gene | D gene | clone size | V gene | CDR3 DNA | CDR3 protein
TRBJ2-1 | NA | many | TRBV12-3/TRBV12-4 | TGTGCCAGCAGCCCTTACCGGGAAAACAATGAGCAGTTCTTC | CASSPYRENNEQFF
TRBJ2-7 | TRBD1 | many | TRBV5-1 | TGCGCCAGCAGCCTGGACAGGAGTGGAGGTTACGAGCAGTACTTC | CASSLDRSGGYEQYF
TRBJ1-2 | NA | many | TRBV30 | TGTGCCTGGACGACGGGGTATGGCTACACCTTC | CAWTTGYGYTF
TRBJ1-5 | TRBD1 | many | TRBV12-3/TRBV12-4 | TGTGCCAGCAGGCTAGGGACAGGGCACAATCAGCCCCAGCATTTT | CASRLGTGHNQPQHF
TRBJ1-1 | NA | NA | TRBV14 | TGTGCCAGCAGCCCCGCCGGACAGTTCGGGAACACTGAAGCTTTCTTT | CASSPAGQFGNTEAFF
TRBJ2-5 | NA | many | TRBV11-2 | TGTGCCAGCAGCCCCGAACGCGGACTTGCCGAAGAGACCCAGTACTTC | CASSPERGLAEETQYF
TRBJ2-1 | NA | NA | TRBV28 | TGTGCCAGCAGTTTCGGCGTAGATGAGCAGTTCTTC | CASSFGVDEQFF
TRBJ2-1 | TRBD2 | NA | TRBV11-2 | TGTGCCAGCAGCTCCTTCAGCGGGGGCGCCTACAATGAGCAGTTCTTC | CASSSFSGGAYNEQFF
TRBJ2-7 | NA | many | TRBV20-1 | TGCAGTGCTATCCTAGCGACTACCTACGAGCAGTACTTC | CSAILATTYEQYF
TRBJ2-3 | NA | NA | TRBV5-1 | TGCGCCAGCAGCTTGTTTGGGGAGAGCACAGATACGCAGTATTTT | CASSLFGESTDTQYF
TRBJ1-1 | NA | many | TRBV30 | TGTGCCTGGACCGACGGTGGACCCGAAGCTTTCTTT | CAWTDGGPEAFF
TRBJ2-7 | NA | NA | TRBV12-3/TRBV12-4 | TGTGCCAGCAGTCCCCCCAGGGGTGCTTCCTACGGGCAGTACTTC | CASSPPRGASYGQYF
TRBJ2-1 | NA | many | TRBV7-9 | TGTGCCAGCAGCTTCGCCGGCCCGGATGAGCAGTTCTTC | CASSFAGPDEQFF
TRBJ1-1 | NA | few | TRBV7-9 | TGTGCCAGCAGCTTAGGCGGGGCGTCCACTGAAGCTTTCTTT | CASSLGGASTEAFF
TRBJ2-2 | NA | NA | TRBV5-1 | TGCGCCAGCAGCCCGGCCGGGGAGCTGTTTTTT | CASSPAGELFF
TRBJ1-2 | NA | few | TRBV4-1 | TGCGCCAGCAGCCAAGAGACCCAGGGTGGAAGGGGCTACACCTTC | CASSQETQGGRGYTF
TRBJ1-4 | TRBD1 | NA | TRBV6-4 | TGTGCCAGCAGTGGACCGGGACAGTATAATGAAAAACTGTTTTTT | CASSGPGQYNEKLFF
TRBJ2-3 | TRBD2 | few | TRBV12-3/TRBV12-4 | TGTGCCAGCAGTCCCTGGGTAGCGGGTCGGGCAGATACGCAGTATTTT | CASSPWVAGRADTQYF
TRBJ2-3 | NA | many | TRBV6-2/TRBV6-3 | TGTGCCAGCAGGCCCCAGGCGGGGGATACGCAGTATTTT | CASRPQAGDTQYF
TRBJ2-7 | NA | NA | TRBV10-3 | TGTGCCATCAGTGCATCGAAAACCTACGAGCAGTACTTC | CAISASKTYEQYF
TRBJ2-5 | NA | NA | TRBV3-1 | TGTGCCAGCAGCCAGGGTAATGGAGTGGGCCGGACCCAGTACTTC | CASSQGNGVGRTQYF
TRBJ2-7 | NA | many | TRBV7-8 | TGTGCCAGCAGCCAACTAGCTTATCAGCCCTACGAGCAGTACTTC | CASSQLAYQPYEQYF
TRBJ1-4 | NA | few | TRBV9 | TGTGCCAGCAGCGTACAGCCACTCCCCGGGGCTAATGAAAAACTGTTTTTT | CASSVQPLPGANEKLFF
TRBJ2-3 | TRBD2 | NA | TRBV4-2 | TGTGCCAGCAGCCAAGATGCGGGACTAAACACAGATACGCAGTATTTT | CASSQDAGLNTDTQYF
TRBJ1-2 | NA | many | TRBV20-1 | TGCAGTGCTAGAGGGGAAGGTTCGGACTATCGCTACACCTTC | CSARGEGSDYRYTF
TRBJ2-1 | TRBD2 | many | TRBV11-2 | TGTGCCAGCAGCCTCGGACGTGGACTAGCGGTAAATGAGCAGTTCTTC | CASSLGRGLAVNEQFF
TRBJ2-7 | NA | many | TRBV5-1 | TGCGCCAGCAGCTTGGGGGGGGGCGGTACCTACGAGCAGTACTTC | CASSLGGGGTYEQYF
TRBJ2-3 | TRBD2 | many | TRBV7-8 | TGTGCCAGCAACGGCGGGAGGTCCTCAGATACGCAGTATTTT | CASNGGRSSDTQYF
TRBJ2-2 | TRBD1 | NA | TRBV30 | TGTGCCTGGAGTCCCCCCGGGACAGGGACGGCCGGGGAGCTGTTTTTT | CAWSPPGTGTAGELFF
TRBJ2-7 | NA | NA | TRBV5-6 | TGTGCCAGCAGCTTGGACTTCTCCTACGAGCAGTACTTC | CASSLDFSYEQYF
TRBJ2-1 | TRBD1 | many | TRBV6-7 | TGTGCCAGCAGTTACTCAAGGGACAGTCCGTATGAGCAGTTCTTC | CASSYSRDSPYEQFF
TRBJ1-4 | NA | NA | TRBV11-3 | TGTGCCAGCAGCTTAGAGGGAGGTGTCGATGAAAAACTGTTTTTT | CASSLEGGVDEKLFF
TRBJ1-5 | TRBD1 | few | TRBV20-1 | TGCAGTGCTAGAGCGCGCTGGACAGGGCGGCAAGATCAGCCCCAGCATTTT | CSARARWTGRQDQPQHF
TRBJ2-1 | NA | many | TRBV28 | TGTGCCAGCAGTTTACAGGGCCTCGCCTACAATGAGCAGTTCTTC | CASSLQGLAYNEQFF
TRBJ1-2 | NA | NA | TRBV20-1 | TGCAGTGCAGAACCTCCCGGGGGGTACACCTTC | CSAEPPGGYTF
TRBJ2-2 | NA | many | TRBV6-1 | TGTGCCAGCACAACGAACCTTAGACCGAACACCGGGGAGCTGTTTTTT | CASTTNLRPNTGELFF
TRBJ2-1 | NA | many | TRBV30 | TGTGCCTGGGGCCGACAGACGAATGAGCAGTTCTTC | CAWGRQTNEQFF
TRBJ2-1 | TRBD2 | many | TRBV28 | TGTGCCAGCAGTTTACTAGCGGAAGGTCTCAATGAGCAGTTCTTC | CASSLLAEGLNEQFF
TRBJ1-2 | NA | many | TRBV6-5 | TGTGCCAGCAGTTACGCTTGGTGGCGTTACTATGGCTACACCTTC | CASSYAWWRYYGYTF
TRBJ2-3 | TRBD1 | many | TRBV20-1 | TGCAGTGCTGGGACAGGTGGGCCAGATACGCAGTATTTT | CSAGTGGPDTQYF
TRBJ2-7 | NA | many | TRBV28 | TGTGCCAGCAGTTTAATCGGGTCCTACGAGCAGTACTTC | CASSLIGSYEQYF
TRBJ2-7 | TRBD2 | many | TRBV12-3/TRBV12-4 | TGTGCCAGCAGTTTCAGGGGTAGGGACTCCCGGGGGGGGTACTACGAGCAGTACTTC | CASSFRGRDSRGGYYEQYF
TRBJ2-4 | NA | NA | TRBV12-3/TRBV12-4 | TGTGCCAGCAGTTTTTTTAGGGAATCAGGCAAAAACATTCAGTACTTC | CASSFFRESGKNIQYF
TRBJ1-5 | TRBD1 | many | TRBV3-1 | TGTGCCAGCAGCCAAGGGACAGGGGGTCAGCCCCAGCATTTT | CASSQGTGGQPQHF
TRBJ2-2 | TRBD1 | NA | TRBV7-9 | TGTGCCAGCAACTACCAGGGGGCGCAGGAGCTGTTTTTT | CASNYQGAQELFF
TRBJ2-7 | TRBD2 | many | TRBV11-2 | TGTGCCAGCAGCTTGGTCGCGGGAGGGGCAGGGGAGCAGTACTTC | CASSLVAGGAGEQYF
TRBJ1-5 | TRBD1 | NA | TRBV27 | TGTGCCAGCAGTCGACAGGGGTTTGGAAATCAGCCCCAGCATTTT | CASSRQGFGNQPQHF